The 22 T cell receptor beta chains given below trace back to one sample, sequenced in a study of blood T cells in healthy people across ages. Using a J-beta primer mix together with a sample-barcoded 5' primer, a second PCR was run for roughly 7 to 11 cycles. TCRdb used MiXCR to reprocess the 5' RACE reads, holding one entry per CDR3 protein. The data hold 1,500,000 or so distinct CDR3 sequences, with roughly 43% observed a single time. Sequenced input: blood. The source is a woman between 18 and 30 years old in good health.

This clonotype was seen more than once but under ten times. The chain has TRBV19 and TRBJ2-1; 12 bases are a match to TRBD2. The CDR3 is 14 residues long. CDR1 is LNHDA and CDR2 is SQIVND in the germline V gene (reference sequence). Trimming at V came to 6 bases and at J to 7 bases, leaving 4 bases not matched to a gene. The CDR3 is CASRTSGSNNEQFF. CDR3 in DNA: TGTGCCAGTAGGACTAGCGGGAGTAATAATGAGCAGTTCTTC. The whole variable domain, remainder taken from reference TRBV19 and TRBJ2-1, is DGGITQSPKYLFRKEGQNVTLSCEQNLNHDAMYWYRQDPGQGLRLIYYSQIVNDFQKGDIAEGYSVSREKKESFPLTVTSAQKNPTAFYLCASRTSGSNNEQFFGPGTRLTVL.

The gene calls are TRBV20-1 and TRBJ2-1, with D tentatively TRBD1 or TRBD2 (5 bases each). The CDR3 runs 12 residues. The ends were cut back, 5 bases at V and 15 bases at J, with 20 bases in the middle. The germline V gene encodes CDR1 DFQATT and CDR2 SNEGSKA (reference sequence). The CDR3 coding sequence is TGCAGTGCTCAAGGGACCCCCCCAGCCGGGTTCTTC. This encodes CSAQGTPPAGFF.

This clonotype was counted a few times. This chain uses TRBV7-2 with TRBJ2-5; D is unresolved. Trimming shortened V by 5 bases and J by 4 bases, and 11 bases separated the two germline ends. CDR1 SGHTA and CDR2 FQGNSA come from the germline V gene. The CDR3 sequence is 13 residues long. DNA for the CDR3: TGTGCCAGCAGCAGAGAGGATGGAGAGACCCAGTACTTC. Protein product: CASSREDGETQYF.

About this clonotype: At one of its ends the junction is not consistent with the germline gene, which may arise from a read error. The chain combines TRBV18 with TRBJ2-1; 12 nucleotides match TRBD1. Germline V gene data show CDR1 as KGHSH and CDR2 as LQKENI. The CDR3 is 18 amino acids. In DNA form, the CDR3 reads TGTGCCAGCTCACGGGGACAGGGGGCACCGAGCTCCTACAATGGGCAGTTCTTC. Its translation is CASSRGQGAPSSYNGQFF.

This sequence joins TRBV12-3 or TRBV12-4 and TRBJ2-3; D may be TRBD1 (6 bases). V shed 6 bases and J shed 3 bases, with 16 bases lying between them. The CDR3 has 15 residues. CDR3 protein: CASRGQQVGTDTQYF. CDR3 sequence (DNA): TGTGCCAGCAGAGGACAGCAAGTAGGTACAGATACGCAGTATTTT.

This clonotype was picked up a small number of times. The rearrangement uses TRBV3-1 and TRBJ1-1; perhaps TRBD1 as D (5 bases). CDR3 length equals 14 residues. Germline V gene lookup returns CDR1 LGHDT and CDR2 YNNKEL (reference sequence). With 4 bases removed from V and 0 bases from J, the gap between germline ends came to 9 bases. The CDR3 reads CASSPGNLNTEAFF. The DNA for the CDR3 is TGTGCCAGCAGCCCAGGGAATTTGAACACTGAAGCTTTCTTT.

The chain recombines TRBV6-2 or TRBV6-3 with TRBJ2-3; D is ambiguous. The length of the CDR3 is 14 residues. From germline, CDR1 is MNHEY and CDR2 SVGEGT. V was pared by 6 bases and J by 4 bases, with 14 bases between. DNA of the CDR3: TGTGCCAGCAGGCTAAGTGGGATTCCAGATACGCAGTATTTT. Encoded protein: CASRLSGIPDTQYF.

The gene calls are TRBV10-3 and TRBJ2-7, with TRBD2 identical over 16 bases. The V and J ends lost 6 bases and 5 bases, in that order; junction bases with no gene match: 4. Germline V gives CDR1 ENHRY, CDR2 SYGVKD. CDR3 length: 15 residues. CDR3: CAISAGTSGGDEQYF. The CDR3 bases are TGTGCCATCAGCGCCGGGACTAGCGGGGGGGACGAGCAGTACTTC.

The V gene is TRBV7-9, the J gene TRBJ2-1, with 12 nucleotides matching TRBD2. V shed 5 bases, J shed 8 bases, and the junction held 7 bases outside the gene matches. Germline V gene data show CDR1 as SEHNR and CDR2 as FQNEAQ (reference sequence). The CDR3 loop spans 15 amino acids. The CDR3 is CASSPGLAGNDEQFF. The CDR3 coding sequence is TGTGCCAGCAGCCCGGGACTAGCGGGTAACGATGAGCAGTTCTTC.

This chain uses TRBV5-1 with TRBJ2-7, with 7 positions matching TRBD2. Trimming cost V 0 bases and J 0 bases; bases outside gene matches: 3. Germline loops: CDR1 SGHRS, CDR2 YFSETQ. This CDR3 comprises 15 residues. CDR3: CASSLAGTNSYEQYF. For the CDR3, the DNA is TGCGCCAGCAGCTTGGCCGGGACTAACTCCTACGAGCAGTACTTC.

Ten or more counts support this clonotype. V usage is TRBV20-1 and J usage is TRBJ1-5; D call uncertain. Trimming took off 6 bases at V and 2 bases at J, with 14 bases between the two ends. The CDR3 runs 14 residues. Germline CDR1 reads DFQATT; CDR2 reads SNEGSKA (reference sequence). CDR3 nucleotide sequence: TGCAGTGCAAGCGGGAGGGTGGGCAATCAGCCCCAGCATTTT. Amino acids: CSASGRVGNQPQHF.

This sequence joins TRBV12-3 or TRBV12-4 and TRBJ2-3; D is uncertain. The V end was cut by 3 bases, the J end by 2 bases, with 15 bases between. The CDR3 totals 16 residues. The CDR3 DNA reads TGTGCCAGCAGTTTTATCCCTCTAGGTTACACAGATACGCAGTATTTT. This sequence encodes CASSFIPLGYTDTQYF.

This chain connects TRBV6-6 to TRBJ2-7; D is unclear. V was cut by 2 bases and J by 0 bases, with 11 bases left in between. Germline CDR1 is MNHNY and CDR2 is SVGAGI (reference sequence). CDR3 length: 15 residues. The CDR3 is CASSYDGLSSYEQYF. CDR3 DNA sequence: TGTGCCAGCAGTTACGACGGGTTGAGCTCCTACGAGCAGTACTTC.

This clonotype came up a few times. This chain joins TRBV27 and TRBJ1-5, with 10 bases identical to TRBD1. V was pared by 5 bases and J by 7 bases, with 8 bases of the junction left unmatched. The length of the CDR3 is 15 residues. From germline, CDR1 is MNHEY and CDR2 SMNVEV (reference sequence). CDR3 nucleotide sequence: TGTGCCAGCAGTCGAGGGACAGGGGTAAAACAGCCCCAGCATTTT. Its translation is CASSRGTGVKQPQHF.

This clonotype was recorded at least ten times. The chain recombines TRBV10-3 with TRBJ2-7; no clear D. The V and J ends lost 4 bases and 1 base respectively, with 26 bases between them. CDR1 is ENHRY and CDR2 is SYGVKD in the germline V gene. This CDR3 comprises 19 residues. The CDR3 region is CAISAADPSSGVASYEQYF. As DNA, the CDR3 is TGTGCCATCAGTGCTGCAGACCCGTCGAGTGGGGTGGCATCCTACGAGCAGTACTTC.

The V call is TRBV29-1, the J call TRBJ2-1; D may match TRBD1 or TRBD2 (6 bases each). The end of the DNA fits TRBJ2-7 better, so the J call may be wrong. The CDR3 contains 12 residues. Germline-derived CDR1 and CDR2 are SQVTM and ANQGSEA. CDR3 DNA sequence: TGCAGCGTGGGGGGCGGATCCTACGAGCAGTACGTC. Translation: CSVGGGSYEQYV.

The J gene is TRBJ1-4, the V gene TRBV12-3 or TRBV12-4, with 7 bases aligning to TRBD1. The CDR3 loop spans 13 amino acids. Trimming removed 4 bases from V and 8 bases from J; junction bases left unmatched: 4. As DNA, the CDR3 is TGTGCCAGCAGTTCACAGGACAGGGAAAAACTGTTTTTT. Translating gives CASSSQDREKLFF.

This clonotype was observed a handful of times. This chain uses TRBV12-3 or TRBV12-4 with TRBJ1-1; D is unclear. V was trimmed by 7 bases and J by 6 bases, leaving 9 bases between them. The CDR3 totals 11 residues. CDR3 DNA sequence: TGTGCCAGCACCCTTAGGGCTGAAGCTTTCTTT. Protein sequence: CASTLRAEAFF.

This clonotype has just a few counts. The V and J genes are TRBV27 and TRBJ1-5; TRBD1 matches 7 bases. This CDR3 spans 16 amino acids. CDR1 MNHEY and CDR2 SMNVEV come from the germline V gene (reference sequence). V was pared by 4 bases and J by 4 bases, with 10 bases of the junction left unmatched. CDR3 bases: TGTGCCAGCAGTTCGTATGGGGACAGCTTGAATCAGCCCCAGCATTTT. Protein product: CASSSYGDSLNQPQHF.

The rearrangement uses TRBV24-1 and TRBJ2-1; the match to TRBD2 covers 9 bases. The CDR3 extends over 15 amino acids. Losses at the gene ends were 4 bases for V and 6 bases for J; bases not matched to a gene: 6. The germline V gene has CDR1 KGHDR and CDR2 SFDVKD. The CDR3 spells CATSDPGLACNEQFF. CDR3 nucleotides: TGTGCCACCAGTGACCCGGGACTAGCTTGCAATGAGCAGTTCTTC.

V is TRBV7-2 and J is TRBJ1-6; a possible D gene is TRBD1 (5 bases). CDR3 length: 12 residues. CDR1 and CDR2 from the germline V gene are SGHTA and FQGNSA. Trimming stripped 3 bases from V and 10 bases from J, with 7 bases between. The CDR3: CASSFQGSPLHF. CDR3 nucleotide sequence: TGTGCCAGCAGCTTTCAGGGCTCACCCCTCCACTTT.

With respect to this clonotype: One junction end disagrees with the germline gene, perhaps due to a read error. The chain uses TRBV6-6 and TRBJ2-7; D is unclear. Looked up from germline, CDR1 is MNHNY and CDR2 is SVGAGI (reference sequence). This CDR3 is 15 amino acids long. The CDR3 DNA is TGTGCCAGCAGTTCCCTAGGTAACCCTTCGTACGAGCGGTACTTC. Amino acid sequence: CASSSLGNPSYERYF.